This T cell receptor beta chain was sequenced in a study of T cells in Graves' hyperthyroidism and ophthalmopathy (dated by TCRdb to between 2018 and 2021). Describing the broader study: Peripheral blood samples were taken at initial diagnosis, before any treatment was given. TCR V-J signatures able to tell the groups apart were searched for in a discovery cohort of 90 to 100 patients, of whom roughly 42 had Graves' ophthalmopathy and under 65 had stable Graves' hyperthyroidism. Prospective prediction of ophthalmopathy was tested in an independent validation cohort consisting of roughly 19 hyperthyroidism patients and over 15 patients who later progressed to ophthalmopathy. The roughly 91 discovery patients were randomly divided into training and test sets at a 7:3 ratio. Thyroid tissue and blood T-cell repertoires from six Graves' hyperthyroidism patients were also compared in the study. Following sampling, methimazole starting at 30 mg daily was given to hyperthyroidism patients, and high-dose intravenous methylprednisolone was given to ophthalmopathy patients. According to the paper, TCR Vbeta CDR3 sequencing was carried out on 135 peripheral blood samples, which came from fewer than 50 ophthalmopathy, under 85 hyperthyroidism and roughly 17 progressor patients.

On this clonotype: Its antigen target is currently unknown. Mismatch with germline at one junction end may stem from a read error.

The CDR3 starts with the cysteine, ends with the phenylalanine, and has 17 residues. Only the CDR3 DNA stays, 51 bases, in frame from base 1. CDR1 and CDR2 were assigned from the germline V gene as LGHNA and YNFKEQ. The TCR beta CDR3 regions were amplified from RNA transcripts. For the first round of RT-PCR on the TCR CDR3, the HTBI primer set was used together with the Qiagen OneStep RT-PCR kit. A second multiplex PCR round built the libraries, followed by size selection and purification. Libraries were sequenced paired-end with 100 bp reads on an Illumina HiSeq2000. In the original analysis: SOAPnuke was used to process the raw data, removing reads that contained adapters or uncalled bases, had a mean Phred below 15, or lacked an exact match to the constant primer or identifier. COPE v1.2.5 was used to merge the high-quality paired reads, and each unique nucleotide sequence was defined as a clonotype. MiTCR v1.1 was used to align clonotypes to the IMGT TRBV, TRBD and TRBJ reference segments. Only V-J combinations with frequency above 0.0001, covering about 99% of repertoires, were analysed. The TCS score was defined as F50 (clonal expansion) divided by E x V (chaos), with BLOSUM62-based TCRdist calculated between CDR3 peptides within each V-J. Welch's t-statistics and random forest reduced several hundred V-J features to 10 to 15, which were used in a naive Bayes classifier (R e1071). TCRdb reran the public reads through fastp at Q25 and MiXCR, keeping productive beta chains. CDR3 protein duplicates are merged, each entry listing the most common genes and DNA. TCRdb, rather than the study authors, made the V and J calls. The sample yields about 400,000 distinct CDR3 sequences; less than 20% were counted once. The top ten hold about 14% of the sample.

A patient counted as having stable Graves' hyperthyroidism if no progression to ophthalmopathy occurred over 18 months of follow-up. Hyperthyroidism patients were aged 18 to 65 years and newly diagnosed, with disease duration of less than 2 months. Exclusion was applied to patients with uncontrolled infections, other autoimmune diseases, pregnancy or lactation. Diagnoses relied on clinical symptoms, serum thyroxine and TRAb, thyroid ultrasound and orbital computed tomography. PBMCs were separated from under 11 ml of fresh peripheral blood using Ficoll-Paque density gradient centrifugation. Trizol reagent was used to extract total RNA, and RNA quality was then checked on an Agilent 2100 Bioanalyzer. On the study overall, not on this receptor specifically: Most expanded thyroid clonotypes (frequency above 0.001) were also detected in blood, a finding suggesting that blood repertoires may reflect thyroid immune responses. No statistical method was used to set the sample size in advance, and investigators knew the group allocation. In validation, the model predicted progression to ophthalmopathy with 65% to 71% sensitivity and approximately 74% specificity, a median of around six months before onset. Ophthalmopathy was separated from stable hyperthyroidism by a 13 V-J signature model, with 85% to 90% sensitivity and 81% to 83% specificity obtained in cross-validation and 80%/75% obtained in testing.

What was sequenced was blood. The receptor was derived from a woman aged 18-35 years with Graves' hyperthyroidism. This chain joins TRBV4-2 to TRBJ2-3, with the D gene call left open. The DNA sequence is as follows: TGTGCCGGCAGCCGCGAAGTGGGTAGAGGTAGCACAGATACGCAGTATTTT. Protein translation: CAGSREVGRGSTDTQYF.